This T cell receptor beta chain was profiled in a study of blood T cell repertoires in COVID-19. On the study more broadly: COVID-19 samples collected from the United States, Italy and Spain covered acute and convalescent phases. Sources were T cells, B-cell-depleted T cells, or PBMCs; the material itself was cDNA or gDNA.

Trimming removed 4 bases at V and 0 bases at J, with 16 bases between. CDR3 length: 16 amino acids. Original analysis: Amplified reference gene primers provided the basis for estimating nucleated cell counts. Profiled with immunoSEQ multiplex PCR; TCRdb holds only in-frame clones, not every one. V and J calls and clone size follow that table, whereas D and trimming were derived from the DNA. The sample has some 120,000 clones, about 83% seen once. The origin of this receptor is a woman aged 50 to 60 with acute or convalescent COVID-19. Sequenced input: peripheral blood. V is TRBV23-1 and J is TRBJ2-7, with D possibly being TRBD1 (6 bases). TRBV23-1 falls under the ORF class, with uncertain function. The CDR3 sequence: CASSLTPGAPSYEQYF. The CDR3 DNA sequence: TGCGCCAGCAGTCTCACCCCAGGGGCCCCCTCCTACGAGCAGTACTTC.